The 21 T cell receptor beta chains below were found in one sample sequenced in a study of long-term antiretroviral therapy in people with HIV. An immunoSEQ assay, version v3.0, was performed at survey level. The data were produced by immunoSEQ multiplex PCR, yet TCRdb's version contains in-frame clones alone and is incomplete. This table holds roughly 35,000 clones, approximately 93% found once. The specimen comprised unsorted PBMCs, sampled about 5.1 years after starting antiretroviral therapy. These TCRs come from a woman in her 50s with HIV.

V gene TRBV7-9 combines with J gene TRBJ1-4; a possible D gene is TRBD1 (5 bases). The CDR3 spans 14 residues. With 3 bases removed from V and 10 bases from J, the gap between germline ends came to 15 bases. In germline, CDR1 is SEHNR, CDR2 FQNEAQ (reference sequence). The CDR3: CASSLGTRVGKLFF. The DNA of the CDR3 is TGTGCCAGCAGCTTGGGGACCAGGGTTGGAAAACTGTTTTTT.

This clone was observed a single time. The chain uses TRBV6-5 and TRBJ2-7; 7 bases fit TRBD1. The CDR3 is 14 amino acids. From germline, CDR1 is MNHEY and CDR2 SVGAGI. The junction had 4 bases not matched to a gene; V was cut back by 2 bases and J by 3 bases. CDR3 bases: TGTGCCAGCAGTTACGGGACAGTTGGCTACGAGCAGTACTTC. Translating it yields CASSYGTVGYEQYF.

The gene calls are TRBV7-2 and TRBJ1-3; TRBD1 might be the D (6 bases). V lost 1 base, J lost 2 bases, and 6 bases lay in between. This CDR3 is built from 14 residues. CDR1 SGHTA and CDR2 FQGNSA come from the germline V gene. The CDR3 sequence is CASSLDRAGNTIYF. In nucleotides, the CDR3 is TGTGCCAGCAGCTTAGACAGGGCTGGAAACACCATATATTTT.

CDR3 sequence: CASSLARNRDGYTF. CDR3 nucleotides: TGCGCCAGCAGCTTGGCCAGAAATCGTGATGGCTACACCTTC. The rearrangement uses TRBV5-1 and TRBJ1-2; D not resolved. Germline-derived CDR1 and CDR2 are SGHRS and YFSETQ. The CDR3 is 14 residues long. V lost 0 bases, J lost 6 bases, and 12 bases lay in between.

The V and J genes are TRBV4-3 and TRBJ2-1; D uncertain. V was trimmed by 1 base and J by 4 bases, leaving 5 bases between them. CDR3 length equals 13 residues. CDR1 and CDR2 from the germline V gene are LGHNA and YSLEER. The CDR3 region has the DNA TGCGCCAGCAGCCAAGTAGCTTACAATGAGCAGTTCTTC. This codes for CASSQVAYNEQFF.

The chain recombines TRBV6-5 with TRBJ1-4, with 9 bases that match TRBD1. CDR1 is MNHEY and CDR2 is SVGAGI in the germline V gene. The trim removed 8 bases at V and 8 bases at J, leaving 6 bases unmatched. The CDR3 loop spans 13 amino acids. CDR3 amino acids: CASGWDRAEKLFF. The CDR3 DNA follows: TGTGCCAGCGGATGGGACAGGGCGGAAAAACTGTTTTTT.

This clone occurred once. The chain recombines TRBV6-1 with TRBJ2-3; 7 nucleotides align to TRBD1. V dropped 5 bases and J dropped 2; count of bases not matched to a gene: 4. CDR1 is MNHNS and CDR2 is SASEGT in the germline V gene. This CDR3 comprises 14 residues. CDR3 residues: CASSRDRLTDTQYF. CDR3 sequence (DNA): TGTGCCAGCAGTAGGGACAGACTCACAGATACGCAGTATTTT.

The genes are TRBV7-3 and TRBJ2-2; D possibly corresponds to TRBD1 (6 bases). V lost 1 base, J lost 0 bases, and 9 bases lay in between. CDR3 size: 16 residues. Germline CDR1 reads SGHTA; CDR2 reads FQGTGA. The DNA of the CDR3 is TGTGCCAGCAGCTTAAGACAGGCCTCGAACACCGGGGAGCTGTTTTTT. Its translation: CASSLRQASNTGELFF. The full variable domain, its missing parts supplied by reference TRBV7-3 and TRBJ2-2, is GAGVSQTPSNKVTEKGKYVELRCDPISGHTALYWYRQSLGQGPEFLIYFQGTGAADDSGLPNDRFFAVRPEGSVSTLKIQRTERGDSAVYLCASSLRQASNTGELFFGEGSRLTVL.

This clone has a single count. The chain joins TRBV10-3 to TRBJ2-1; possible D gene TRBD2, 6 bases. Germline loops: CDR1 ENHRY, CDR2 SYGVKD. V lost 3 bases and J lost 4, with 16 bases in between. This CDR3 has 16 residues. This CDR3 is CAISERAGRSYNEQFF. The DNA for the CDR3 is TGTGCCATCAGTGAAAGGGCGGGGAGGTCATACAATGAGCAGTTCTTC.

This rearrangement joins TRBV19 to TRBJ2-1; 7 positions agree with TRBD1. The CDR3 contains 14 residues. The V gene end was trimmed by 9 bases and the J gene end by 0 bases; junction bases not matched to a gene: 5. CDR1 is LNHDA and CDR2 is SQIVND in the germline V gene (reference sequence). The CDR3 DNA is TGTGCCAGCATGACAGGGAACTCCTACAATGAGCAGTTCTTC. This gives the protein CASMTGNSYNEQFF.

The chain recombines TRBV4-1 with TRBJ1-3; tentatively, D is TRBD1 (6 bases). The CDR3 has 17 amino acids. Trimming cost V 1 base and J 0 bases, with 13 bases left between them. The germline CDR1 and CDR2 sequences are MGHRA and YSYEKL. The CDR3 sequence: CASSQANLGGSGNTIYF. CDR3 bases: TGCGCCAGCAGCCAAGCTAATCTAGGGGGCTCTGGAAACACCATATATTTT.

This chain joins TRBV6-1 and TRBJ2-7; 11 bases fit TRBD2. This CDR3 is 15 amino acids long. J lost 1 base, V lost 5 bases, and 4 bases had no gene match. Germline CDR1 is MNHNS and CDR2 is SASEGT. The CDR3 bases are TGTGCCAGCAGTTTCACTAGCGGGGGATCCTACGAGCAGTACTTC. Its protein product is CASSFTSGGSYEQYF.

The chain is built from TRBV5-5 and TRBJ2-7; D call uncertain. The CDR3 extends over 12 amino acids. Per germline, CDR1 SGHKS and CDR2 YYEKEE (reference sequence). Trimming stripped 3 bases from V and 1 base from J, with 5 bases between. In nucleotides, the CDR3 is TGTGCCAGCAGCTCCGGGTCCTACGAGCAGTACTTC. As protein: CASSSGSYEQYF.

The V gene is TRBV7-3, the J gene TRBJ2-5; D assignment may be TRBD1 or TRBD2 (6 bases each). Trimming left V 3 bases short and J 5 bases short, with 16 bases between. The germline CDR1 and CDR2 sequences are SGHTA and FQGTGA. The CDR3 has 15 amino acids. The CDR3, as DNA: TGTGCCAGCAGCTTGGGACCCTGGGGGGCCGAGACCCAGTACTTC. It is translated as CASSLGPWGAETQYF.

The chain employs TRBV12-5 and TRBJ2-3; D is perhaps TRBD2 (5 bases). V lost 5 bases and J 0 bases, leaving 9 bases between the germline ends. This CDR3 region has 14 residues. The germline V gene has CDR1 LGHNT and CDR2 FRNRAP. The CDR3 loop is CASGVGLSTDTQYF. CDR3 DNA: TGTGCTAGTGGTGTCGGACTTAGCACAGATACGCAGTATTTT.

The V and J genes are TRBV7-2 and TRBJ1-2; 7 bases fit TRBD1. This CDR3 has 14 amino acids. Trimming took 1 base from V and 2 from J; bases not matched to a gene: 1. Germline V CDR1 and CDR2: SGHTA, FQGNSA. The CDR3 is CASSLGQGNYGYTF. CDR3 DNA sequence: TGTGCCAGCAGCTTAGGACAGGGAAACTATGGCTACACCTTC.

The V and J genes are TRBV13 and TRBJ2-3, with 9 positions matching TRBD2. V was clipped by 4 bases and J by 2 bases; unmatched bases: 7. Germline V lookup: CDR1 PRHDT, CDR2 FYEKMQ (reference sequence). This CDR3 comprises 16 residues. This chain's CDR3 is CASSSLAGNFTDTQYF. The DNA of the CDR3 is TGTGCCAGCAGCTCGCTAGCGGGGAACTTCACAGATACGCAGTATTTT.

V is TRBV9 and J is TRBJ2-1; 7 nucleotides line up with TRBD1. The V gene end was trimmed by 3 bases and the J gene end by 4 bases; junction bases not matched to a gene: 7. CDR1 is SGDLS, CDR2 YYNGEE, per germline. CDR3 size: 15 residues. The CDR3 sequence is CASSAPPGQYNEQFF. The DNA of the CDR3 is TGTGCCAGCAGCGCACCTCCGGGACAGTACAATGAGCAGTTCTTC.

The chain has TRBV6-5 and TRBJ1-5, with 11 bases aligning to TRBD1. Trimming removed 5 bases from V and 1 base from J; junction bases left unmatched: 1. Germline assignment: CDR1 MNHEY and CDR2 SVGAGI. CDR3 length: 15 residues. This CDR3 is CASSGQGASNQPQHF. The DNA of the CDR3 is TGTGCCAGCAGTGGACAGGGGGCGAGCAATCAGCCCCAGCATTTT.

The rearrangement uses TRBV6-4 and TRBJ2-7, with TRBD2 identical over 15 bases. The CDR3 has 18 residues. Germline trimming cut 9 bases from V and 2 bases from J; bases unmatched to any gene: 14. Germline V lookup: CDR1 MRHNA, CDR2 SNTAGT. The CDR3 loop reads CARLYLGLAGGRPYEQYF. CDR3 coding DNA: TGTGCCAGGCTGTATCTTGGACTAGCGGGGGGGCGGCCCTACGAGCAGTACTTC.

This clone turned up a few times. The V call is TRBV19, the J call TRBJ1-2; 8 nucleotides align to TRBD1. Germline V gene data show CDR1 as LNHDA and CDR2 as SQIVND (reference sequence). This CDR3 comprises 13 residues. V lost 6 bases, J lost 4 bases, and 4 bases stayed unmatched. In nucleotides, the CDR3 is TGTGCCAGTAGGCTACAGGGGGGCTATGGCTACACCTTC. Its protein product is CASRLQGGYGYTF.